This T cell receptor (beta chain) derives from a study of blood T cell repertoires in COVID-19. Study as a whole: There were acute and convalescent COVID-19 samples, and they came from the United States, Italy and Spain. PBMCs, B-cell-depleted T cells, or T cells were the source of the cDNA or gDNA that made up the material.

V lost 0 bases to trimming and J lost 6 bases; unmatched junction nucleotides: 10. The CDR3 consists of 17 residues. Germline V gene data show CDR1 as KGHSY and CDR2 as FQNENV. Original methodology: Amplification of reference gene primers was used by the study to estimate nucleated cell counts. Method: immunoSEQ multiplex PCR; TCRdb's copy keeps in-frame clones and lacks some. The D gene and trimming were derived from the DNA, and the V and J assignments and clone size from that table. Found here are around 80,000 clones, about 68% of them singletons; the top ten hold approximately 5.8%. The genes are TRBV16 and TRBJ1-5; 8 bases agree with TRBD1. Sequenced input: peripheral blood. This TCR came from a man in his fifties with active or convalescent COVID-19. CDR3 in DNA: TGTGCCAGCAGCCAATCGGGGGGGCAGGGGGCAAGTCAGCCCCAGCATTTT. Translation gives CASSQSGGQGASQPQHF.